These 32 T cell receptor beta chains came from one sample sequenced in a study of tumor and adjacent non-tumor tissue in lung cancer. A modified ARM-PCR protocol with three rounds of nested PCR amplified TCRbeta. TCRdb reprocessed the multiplex PCR reads with MiXCR, giving one entry per CDR3 protein. The table lists under 250,000 distinct CDR3 sequences, around 71% of them singletons, with 20% to 25% in the top ten. RNA was extracted from bulk tissue without any cell sorting. The sample comprised lung tumor tissue. The receptors were gathered from a man between 60 and 75 years old with non-small cell lung cancer.

The V and J genes are TRBV6-6 and TRBJ2-2; D is uncertain. The CDR3 is made up of 14 amino acids. The germline V and J ends were trimmed by 7 bases and 0 bases, with 9 bases remaining between them. Per germline, CDR1 MNHNY and CDR2 SVGAGI (reference sequence). The CDR3, as DNA: TGTGCCAGCAAGAGTGACTCGAACACCGGGGAGCTGTTTTTT. This sequence encodes CASKSDSNTGELFF.

About this clonotype: A junction end diverges from the germline sequence, so it may reflect a read error. This chain connects TRBV28 to TRBJ1-4; 8 bases fit TRBD1. The CDR3 spans 15 residues. Germline lookup yields CDR1 MDHEN and CDR2 SYDVKM. For the CDR3, the DNA is TGTGCCAGCAGTTCAGACAGGGGTTATTATGAAGAACTGTTTTTT. Translation: CASSSDRGYYEELFF.

The rearrangement joins TRBV4-2 to TRBJ2-1, with 9 bases identical to TRBD1. This CDR3 comprises 15 residues. Germline CDR1 is LGHNA and CDR2 is YNFKEQ. The CDR3 spells CVISQDRRTGAEQFF. As DNA, the CDR3 is TGTGTCATCAGCCAAGACCGACGGACAGGGGCTGAGCAGTTCTTC.

To note about this clonotype: A much larger clone is a single base away; this may be a read error. The genes are TRBV6-6 and TRBJ2-6; TRBD1 aligns across 7 bases. Germline CDR1 reads MNHNY; CDR2 reads SVGAGI (reference sequence). The CDR3 is 15 residues long. The DNA for the CDR3 is TGTGCCAGCAGGCCTACAGGGGCTGGGGCCAACGCCCTGACTTTC. This translates into CASRPTGAGANALTF.

Details on this clonotype: The junction shows a germline mismatch at one end, possibly a read error. The chain recombines TRBV4-2 with TRBJ2-3; D call uncertain. From germline, CDR1 is LGHNA and CDR2 YNFKEQ. CDR3 length equals 13 residues. The CDR3 protein is CAISQGLTDTQYF. CDR3 DNA sequence: TGTGCCATCAGCCAAGGTCTTACAGATACGCAGTATTTT.

This sequence joins TRBV10-2 and TRBJ1-5, with D possibly being TRBD1 (5 bases). CDR1 is WSHSY, CDR2 SAAADI, per germline. CDR3 length equals 13 residues. Between the trimmed V and J ends, which lost 7 bases and 7 bases, there was a span of 14 bases. The CDR3 spells CASTRQFTQPQHF. The CDR3 bases are TGCGCCAGCACTCGACAGTTCACGCAGCCCCAGCATTTT.

This clonotype was observed a few times. One base away lies a much larger clone, so this may be a sequencing read error. The J gene is TRBJ2-1, the V gene TRBV6-2 or TRBV6-3; 7 nucleotides match TRBD2. The length of the CDR3 is 15 residues. Per germline, CDR1 MNHEY and CDR2 SVGEGT. For the CDR3, the DNA is TGTACCAGCAGTTACCTAGCGGAGGCCTACAATGAGCAGTTCTTC. Amino acid sequence: CTSSYLAEAYNEQFF.

The chain employs TRBV20-1 and TRBJ1-1; no clear D gene. V lost 4 bases, J lost 8 bases, and 11 bases lay in between. Germline CDR1 reads DFQATT; CDR2 reads SNEGSKA (reference sequence). The CDR3 has 11 amino acids. The CDR3 sequence is CSAKGGREAFF. The CDR3 nucleotides are TGCAGTGCTAAAGGAGGGAGGGAAGCTTTCTTT.

A word on this clonotype: This may be a read error, as it is one base from a much larger clone. This chain connects TRBV24-1 to TRBJ2-3; no reliable D call. Trimming pared 0 bases from V and 0 bases from J, leaving 6 bases between. CDR3 size: 15 residues. The germline CDR1 and CDR2 sequences are KGHDR and SFDVKD. The DNA for the CDR3 is TGTGCCACCAGTGATTTGCGGCCCAGCACAGATACGCAGTATTTT. This gives the protein CATSDLRPSTDTQYF.

Remarks on this clonotype: A read error may produce the germline difference seen at one junction end. The CDR3 loop reads CSARDIRRTSTDTLYF. DNA of the CDR3: TGCAGTGCTAGAGATATTCGGCGGACCAGCACAGATACGCTGTATTTT. V gene TRBV20-1 combines with J gene TRBJ2-3; D is ambiguous. Per the germline V gene, CDR1 is DFQATT and CDR2 is SNEGSKA (reference sequence). The CDR3 totals 16 residues.

There are many counts of this clonotype. This rearrangement joins TRBV10-2 to TRBJ2-5; no firm D call. The CDR3 loop spans 14 amino acids. CDR1 is WSHSY, CDR2 SAAADI, per germline. V was clipped by 8 bases and J by 6 bases, with 19 bases between them. CDR3 DNA sequence: TGCGCCAGCGTTCCCCAGGACGACTTTAAGACCCAGTACTTC. It yields the protein CASVPQDDFKTQYF.

This chain joins TRBV6-6 and TRBJ1-4; no clear D. This CDR3 is 14 amino acids long. Germline V lookup: CDR1 MNHNY, CDR2 SVGAGI (reference sequence). The V and J ends lost 7 bases and 2 bases respectively, with 11 bases between them. CDR3 in amino acids: CASIPLETNEKLFF. CDR3 sequence (DNA): TGTGCCAGCATCCCCTTAGAGACTAATGAAAAACTGTTTTTT.

As concerns this clonotype: A much larger clone differs from this one at a single base, so this may be a read error. The chain carries TRBV4-2 and TRBJ2-3, with a weak D call TRBD1 (6 bases). Germline V lookup: CDR1 LGHNA, CDR2 YNFKEQ. CDR3 size: 17 residues. For the CDR3, the DNA is TGTGCCAGCAGCCAACTTAAGACTGGGTCCTCGACAGGTACGCAGTATTTT. It yields the protein CASSQLKTGSSTGTQYF.

Points on this clonotype: This clone may be a read error of a much larger clone one base away. The chain combines TRBV20-1 with TRBJ2-7; 7 bases map to TRBD2. The CDR3 contains 14 residues. Germline V gene sequence: CDR1 DFQATT, CDR2 SNEGSKA (reference sequence). The CDR3: CSVRDRSGGAKQYF. CDR3 nucleotide sequence: TGCAGTGTTAGAGATAGATCGGGAGGCGCAAAGCAGTACTTC.

V gene TRBV7-9 combines with J gene TRBJ1-6, with TRBD1 matching 10 bases. The CDR3 covers 19 residues. The V gene's germline CDR1 is SEHNR and CDR2 FQNEAQ (reference sequence). The trim removed 0 bases at V and 8 bases at J, leaving 13 bases unmatched. The CDR3 protein is CASSLALCHGQGVYSPLHF. The CDR3 DNA sequence: TGTGCCAGCAGCTTAGCCCTTTGCCATGGACAGGGGGTGTATTCACCCCTCCACTTT. The full variable domain, in which reference TRBV7-9 and TRBJ1-6 provide the parts outside the CDR3, is DTGVSQNPRHKITKRGQNVTFRCDPISEHNRLYWYRQTLGQGPEFLTYFQNEAQLEKSRLLSDRFSAERPKGSFSTLEIQRTEQGDSAMYLCASSLALCHGQGVYSPLHFGNGTRLTVT.

In regard to this clonotype: A much larger clone lies one base from this, so it may be a read error. The CDR3 loop is CSVEKVSATGLSYEQYF. In DNA form, the CDR3 reads TGCAGCGTTGAAAAGGTTTCCGCTACCGGTCTTTCCTACGAGCAGTACTTC. The gene calls are TRBV29-1 and TRBJ2-7; D gene uncertain. In germline, CDR1 is SQVTM, CDR2 ANQGSEA. V lost 2 bases to trimming and J lost 1 base, with 21 bases between them. CDR3 length: 17 residues.

Concerning this clonotype itself: Its ends do not fully match the called genes, so a read error is possible. The chain joins TRBV4-2 to TRBJ2-7, with D possibly matching TRBD2 (6 bases). The CDR3 consists of 19 residues. Germline assignment: CDR1 LGHNA and CDR2 YNFKEQ. CDR3 loop: CASSQDRHPTSWWTYEQYF. DNA of the CDR3: TGTGCCAGCAGCCAAGACCGGCACCCCACTAGCTGGTGGACCTATGAGCAGTACTTC.

The chain links TRBV4-3 to TRBJ2-3; D remains unclear. CDR1 and CDR2 from the germline V gene are LGHNA and YSLEER. This CDR3 is built from 16 residues. V lost 3 bases to trimming and J lost 0 bases, with 13 bases between them. CDR3 in amino acids: CASSQKGFLSTDTQYF. DNA for the CDR3: TGCGCCAGCAGCCAGAAGGGCTTTCTTAGCACAGATACGCAGTATTTT.

A remark on this clonotype: Germline is not matched at one junction end, which may reflect a read error. The rearrangement links TRBV4-3 to TRBJ1-1; tentative D call: TRBD1 (6 bases). Germline V gene data show CDR1 as LGHNA and CDR2 as YSLEER. The CDR3 sequence is 13 residues long. CDR3: CASDTGSNTEVFF. The CDR3 DNA is TGCGCCAGCGATACAGGGTCGAACACTGAAGTTTTCTTT.

This clonotype was seen more than once but under ten times. Possible read error: a much larger clone is one base away. The V call is TRBV6-1, the J call TRBJ2-1; D may be TRBD2 (7 bases). CDR3 length: 14 residues. Germline lookup yields CDR1 MNHNS and CDR2 SASEGT. The CDR3 region is CASSAISGGNERFF. The CDR3 nucleotides read TGTGCCAGCAGTGCCATTTCGGGGGGCAATGAGCGGTTCTTC.

This clonotype has a count of ten or more. This sequence joins TRBV6-1 and TRBJ2-5; D might be TRBD2 (5 bases). The CDR3 consists of 15 residues. V was pared by 3 bases and J by 1 base, with 12 bases between. Germline V CDR1 and CDR2: MNHNS, SASEGT. The CDR3 protein is CASSDEGWFQETQYF. CDR3 bases: TGTGCCAGCAGTGATGAGGGCTGGTTCCAAGAGACCCAGTACTTC.

This clonotype was seen a few times. The chain is built from TRBV5-1 and TRBJ2-1, with 7 bases fitting TRBD1. The CDR3 covers 16 residues. The germline V gene has CDR1 SGHRS and CDR2 YFSETQ. V lost 0 bases to trimming and J lost 6 bases; unmatched junction nucleotides: 9. The CDR3 region has the DNA TGCGCCAGCAGCTTGGCACGGACAGGCATCGGCAATGAGCAGTTCTTC. Amino acid sequence: CASSLARTGIGNEQFF.

Only a few counts were recorded for this clonotype. It may be a read error: a sequence one base away is much more abundant. The J gene is TRBJ2-3, the V gene TRBV6-5, with 8 bases lining up with TRBD1. The germline gives CDR1 MNHEY, CDR2 SVGAGI. There are 16 residues in the CDR3. CDR3 nucleotides: TGTGCCGGCAGTTCTGGACAGGGAAGAGGGAGGGATACGCAGTATTTT. Amino acids: CAGSSGQGRGRDTQYF.

On this clonotype itself: Compared with germline, one end of the junction differs, possibly owing to a read error. V is TRBV6-5 and J is TRBJ1-4; tentatively, D is TRBD1 (5 bases). Germline V CDR1 and CDR2: MNHEY, SVGAGI. The CDR3 has 13 amino acids. The CDR3 loop reads CSSTLSLGEKLIF. The CDR3 nucleotides read TGTTCCAGCACTTTATCTTTGGGGGAAAAACTGATTTTT.

The V call is TRBV20-1, the J call TRBJ2-2, with no clear D. Looked up from germline, CDR1 is DFQATT and CDR2 is SNEGSKA (reference sequence). CDR3 length: 12 residues. Trimming pared 2 bases from V and 9 bases from J, leaving 10 bases between. The chain's CDR3 is CSARSRERELFF. CDR3 coding DNA: TGCAGTGCTAGATCACGAGAGCGGGAGCTGTTTTTT.

This CDR3 is CSASCRLYQETQYF. DNA for the CDR3: TGCAGTGCTAGCTGCAGGCTGTACCAAGAGACCCAGTACTTC. V usage is TRBV20-1 and J usage is TRBJ2-5; D is ambiguous. CDR1 is DFQATT and CDR2 is SNEGSKA in the germline V gene (reference sequence). This CDR3 region has 14 residues. With 3 bases removed from V and 0 bases from J, the gap between germline ends came to 11 bases.

In DNA, the CDR3 is TGCAGTGTCTTACAGGGGAGAGCTTTCTTT. The encoded protein is CSVLQGRAFF. The chain couples TRBV20-1 to TRBJ1-1; 7 bases align to TRBD1. CDR3 size: 10 residues. Germline assignment: CDR1 DFQATT and CDR2 SNEGSKA (reference sequence). V gave up 7 bases and J gave up 10 bases; unmatched junction bases: 6.

The chain employs TRBV5-6 and TRBJ1-2; 7 nucleotides match TRBD1. There are 14 residues in the CDR3. The J segment lost 8 bases and the V segment lost 4 bases, leaving 11 bases of the junction unmatched. The germline CDR1 and CDR2 sequences are SGHDT and YYEEEE. The CDR3 region is CASSLGQLLRGYTF. Here the CDR3 DNA reads TGTGCCAGCAGCCTGGGACAGTTATTAAGGGGCTACACCTTC.

This clonotype was counted a single time. Germline and junction disagree at one end, which may indicate a read error. The J gene is TRBJ2-7, the V gene TRBV7-9; D is uncertain. The CDR3 has 12 amino acids. Germline CDR1 and CDR2: SEHNR and FQNEAQ (reference sequence). CDR3 sequence: CASSRTMDEKYF. The CDR3 nucleotides read TGTGCCAGCAGCCGAACAATGGACGAGAAGTACTTC. Complete variable domain (other parts from reference TRBV7-9 and TRBJ2-7): DTGVSQNPRHKITKRGQNVTFRCDPISEHNRLYWYRQTLGQGPEFLTYFQNEAQLEKSRLLSDRFSAERPKGSFSTLEIQRTEQGDSAMYLCASSRTMDEKYFGPGTRLTVT.

The table lists this clonotype with many counts. The V call is TRBV20-1, the J call TRBJ2-1; 10 positions agree with TRBD2. Unmatched junction bases numbered 10, after V lost 6 bases and J lost 2 bases. CDR1 is DFQATT, CDR2 SNEGSKA, per germline (reference sequence). The CDR3 sequence is 16 residues long. The DNA for the CDR3 is TGCAGTGCCAATACTCCACTAGCGGGGCCCTACAATGAGCAGTTCTTC. Its translation is CSANTPLAGPYNEQFF.

Turning to this clonotype: A much larger clone lies a single base off, so this may be a read error. The chain uses TRBV11-2 and TRBJ1-1; D unclear. The CDR3 sequence is 15 residues long. The V gene's germline CDR1 is SGHAT and CDR2 FQNNGV. CDR3 nucleotide sequence: TGTGCCAGCACCTTAGAAAGGGTCTTTGAAGCTGAAGCTTTCTTT. Its protein product is CASTLERVFEAEAFF.

As for this clonotype: This CDR3 fails to terminate in the conserved phenylalanine or tryptophan, so it likely reflects a read error. The limits of the CDR3 on the DNA are not certain, so only TCRdb's listed CDR3 is given. The V call is TRBV11-1, the J call TRBJ2-3. A total of 11 residues make up the CDR3, ends included. Germline CDR1 SGHAT, CDR2 FQDESV (reference sequence). The CDR3 is CASSLLNTRYL.